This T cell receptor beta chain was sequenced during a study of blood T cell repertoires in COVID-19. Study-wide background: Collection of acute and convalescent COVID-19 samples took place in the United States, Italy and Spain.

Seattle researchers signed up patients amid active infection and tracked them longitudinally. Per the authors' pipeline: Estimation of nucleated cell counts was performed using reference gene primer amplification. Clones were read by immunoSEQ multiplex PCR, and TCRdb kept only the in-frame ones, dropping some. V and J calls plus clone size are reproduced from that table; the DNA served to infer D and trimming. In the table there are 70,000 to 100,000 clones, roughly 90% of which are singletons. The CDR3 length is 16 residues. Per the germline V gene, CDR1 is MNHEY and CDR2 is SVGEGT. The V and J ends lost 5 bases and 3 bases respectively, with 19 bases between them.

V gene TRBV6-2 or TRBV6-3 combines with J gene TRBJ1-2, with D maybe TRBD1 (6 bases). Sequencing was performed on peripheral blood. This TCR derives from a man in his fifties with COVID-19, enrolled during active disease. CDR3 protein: CASSKGSGASYYGYTF. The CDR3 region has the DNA TGTGCCAGCAGTAAGGGGTCAGGGGCCTCCTACTATGGCTACACCTTC.